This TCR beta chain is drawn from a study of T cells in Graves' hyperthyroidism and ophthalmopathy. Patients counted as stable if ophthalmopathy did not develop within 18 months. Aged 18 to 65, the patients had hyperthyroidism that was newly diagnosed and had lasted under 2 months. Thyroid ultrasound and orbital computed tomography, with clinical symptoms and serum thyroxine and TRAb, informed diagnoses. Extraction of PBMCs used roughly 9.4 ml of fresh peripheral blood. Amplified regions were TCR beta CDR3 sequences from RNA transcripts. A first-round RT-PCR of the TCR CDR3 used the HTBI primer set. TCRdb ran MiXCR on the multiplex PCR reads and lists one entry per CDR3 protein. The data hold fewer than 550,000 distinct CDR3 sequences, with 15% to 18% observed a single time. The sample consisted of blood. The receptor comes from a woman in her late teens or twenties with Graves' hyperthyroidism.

CDR3 coding DNA: TGCGCCAGCAGCCAAGTGGGAACTCAGGGGAGGAACACTGAAGCTTTCTTT. Protein product: CASSQVGTQGRNTEAFF. J is TRBJ1-1 and V is TRBV4-3; possible D gene TRBD1, 6 bases. Germline CDR1 LGHNA, CDR2 YSLEER. This CDR3 has 17 amino acids. The V gene lost 1 base and the J gene lost 1 base, with 16 bases spanning the gap.